The T cell receptor beta chain under discussion was sequenced for a study of blood T cell repertoires in COVID-19 (dated by TCRdb to the early 2020s). General notes on the study: Collaborator samples came from the United States, Italy and Spain and covered acute and convalescent phases of COVID-19. HLA class I and class II types, where available, came from metadata supplied by the sample provider rather than from assay-based typing. The samples were drawn from two sources: the first 160 participants of the ongoing ImmuneRACE study, and 1,000 to 1,500 subjects contributed by 6 global collaborators. The material from the prospective study consisted of cDNA or gDNA derived from T cells, B-cell-depleted T cells, or PBMCs. The repertoires were released in a freely available public database intended as a resource for research on the immune response to SARS-CoV-2. The dataset comprised deeply sampled blood TCRbeta repertoires from subjects exposed to, actively infected with, or recovered from COVID-19. A de-identified subject ID, COVID-19 status, age in years and sex were almost always included in the sample metadata. The paper's findings and limits, for the study overall: Clinical and demographic metadata were provided uncurated, with the amount varying by source and participant.

Participants in the prospective study were enrolled through a virtual design, were aged roughly 18 to 90 years, and lived in roughly 24 United States geographic areas. In the prospective study, cohorts were assigned on the basis of participant-reported clinical history obtained from a screening survey and a study questionnaire. Recovered participants in ImmuneRACE Cohort 3 were defined as having two consecutive negative NP/OP PCR tests, clearance from a healthcare professional, or resolution of symptoms. Each participant in the prospective study had whole blood, serum and a nasopharyngeal or oropharyngeal swab collected by mobile phlebotomists. Prospective study participants could optionally give additional blood draws and questionnaires over an approximately two-month period. Prospective study blood samples were shipped either frozen or at room temperature before DNA extraction. This clone occurred once. The antigen this receptor binds is unknown. Base quality data are lacking; no much larger clone is found one base away. The same CDR3 is also encoded by other DNA sequences in this sample.

Including cysteine and phenylalanine, the CDR3 has 15 amino acids. Just the 45-base CDR3 DNA is kept, in frame starting at base 1. Looking up the germline V gene (reference sequence) yields CDR1 SEHNR and CDR2 FQNEAQ. Relative to germline, V is 0 bases shorter and J is 4 bases shorter, with 12 bases between their ends. TCRbeta CDR3 regions were amplified from genomic DNA by means of the immunoSEQ Assay, a bias-controlled multiplex PCR. Concerning the study's data processing: Nucleated cell counts per sample were estimated from amplification of reference gene primers within the assay. To quantify the absolute abundance of each unique TCRbeta CDR3 rearrangement, sequence reads were collapsed and filtered. Productive Simpson clonality was computed per sample as the square root of Simpson's diversity index over productive rearrangements. TCRdb re-hosts the immuneACCESS table, in-frame sequences only. Its copies lack some clones; in the studies checked, an unresolved V gene accounts for under half of them, and the cause for the rest is not known. V, J and clone size were drawn from that table, and D and trimming were deduced from the DNA. The sample data list more than 200,000 clones, and less than 85% of these were observed just once. The top ten clones comprise under 2% of the sample.

The V and J genes are TRBV7-9 and TRBJ1-2; TRBD1 is perhaps the D gene, given 5 matching bases. The sample consisted of PBMCs or T cells enriched from blood (not recorded which). The sequence was obtained from a man in his 60s who had recovered from COVID-19. The nucleotide sequence is TGTGCCAGCAGCTTAGCGGCGGGGGAGGGCTATGGCTACACCTTC. Translation gives CASSLAAGEGYGYTF.